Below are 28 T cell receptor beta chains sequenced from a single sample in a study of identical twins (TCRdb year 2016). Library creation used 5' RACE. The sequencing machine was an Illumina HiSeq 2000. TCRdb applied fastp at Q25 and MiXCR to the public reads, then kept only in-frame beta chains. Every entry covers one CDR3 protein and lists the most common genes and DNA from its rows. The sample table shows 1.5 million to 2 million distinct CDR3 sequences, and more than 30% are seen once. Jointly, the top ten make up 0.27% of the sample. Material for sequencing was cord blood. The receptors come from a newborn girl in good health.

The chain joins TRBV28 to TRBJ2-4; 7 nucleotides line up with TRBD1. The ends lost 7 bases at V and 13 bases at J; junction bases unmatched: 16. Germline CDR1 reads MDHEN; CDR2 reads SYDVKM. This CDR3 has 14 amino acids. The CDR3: CASTMTGIYNEQYF. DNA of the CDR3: TGTGCCAGCACCATGACAGGGATATACAATGAGCAGTACTTC.

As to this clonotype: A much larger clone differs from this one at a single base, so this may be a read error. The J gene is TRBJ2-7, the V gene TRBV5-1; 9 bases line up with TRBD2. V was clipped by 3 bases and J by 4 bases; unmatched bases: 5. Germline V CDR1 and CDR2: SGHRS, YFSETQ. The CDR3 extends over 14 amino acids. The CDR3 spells CASSSNSGSYEQYF. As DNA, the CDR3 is TGCGCCAGCAGCTCCAATAGCGGGAGTTACGAGCAGTACTTC.

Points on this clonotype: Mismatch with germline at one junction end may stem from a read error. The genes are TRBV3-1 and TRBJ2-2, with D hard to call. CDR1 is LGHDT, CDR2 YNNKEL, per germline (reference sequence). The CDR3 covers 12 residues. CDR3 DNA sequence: TGTTCCAGCAGCCAAGGCTCCGGGGAGCTGTTTTTT. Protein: CSSSQGSGELFF.

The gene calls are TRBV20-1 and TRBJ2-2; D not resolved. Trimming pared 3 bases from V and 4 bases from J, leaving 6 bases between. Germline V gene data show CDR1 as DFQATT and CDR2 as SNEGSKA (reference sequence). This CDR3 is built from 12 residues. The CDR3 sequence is CSARAVTGELFF. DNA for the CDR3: TGCAGTGCTAGGGCCGTCACCGGGGAGCTGTTTTTT.

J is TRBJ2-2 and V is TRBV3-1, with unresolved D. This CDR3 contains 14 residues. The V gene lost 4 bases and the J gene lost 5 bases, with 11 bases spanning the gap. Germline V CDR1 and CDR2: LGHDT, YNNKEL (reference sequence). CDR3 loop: CASSPRMRTGELFF. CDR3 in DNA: TGTGCCAGCAGCCCCCGAATGAGGACCGGGGAGCTGTTTTTT. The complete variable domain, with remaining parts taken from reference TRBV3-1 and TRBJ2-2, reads DTAVSQTPKYLVTQMGNDKSIKCEQNLGHDTMYWYKQDSKKFLKIMFSYNNKELIINETVPNRFSPKSPDKAHLNLHINSLELGDSAVYFCASSPRMRTGELFFGEGSRLTVL.

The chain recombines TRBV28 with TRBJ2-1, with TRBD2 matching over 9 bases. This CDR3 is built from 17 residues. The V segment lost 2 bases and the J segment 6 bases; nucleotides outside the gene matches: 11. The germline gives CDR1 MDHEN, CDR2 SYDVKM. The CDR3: CASSLRVRREGRNEQFF. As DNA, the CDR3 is TGTGCCAGCAGTTTACGGGTTAGGCGGGAGGGGCGCAATGAGCAGTTCTTC.

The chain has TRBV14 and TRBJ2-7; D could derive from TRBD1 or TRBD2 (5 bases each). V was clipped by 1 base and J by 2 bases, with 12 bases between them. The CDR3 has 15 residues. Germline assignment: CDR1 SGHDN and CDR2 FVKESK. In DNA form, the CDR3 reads TGTGCCAGCAGCCAAGTTGTTAGAGGGGCCTACGAGCAGTACTTC. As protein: CASSQVVRGAYEQYF. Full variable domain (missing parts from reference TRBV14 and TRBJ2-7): EAGVTQFPSHSVIEKGQTVTLRCDPISGHDNLYWYRRVMGKEIKFLLHFVKESKQDESGMPNNRFLAERTGGTYSTLKVQPAELEDSGVYFCASSQVVRGAYEQYFGPGTRLTVT.

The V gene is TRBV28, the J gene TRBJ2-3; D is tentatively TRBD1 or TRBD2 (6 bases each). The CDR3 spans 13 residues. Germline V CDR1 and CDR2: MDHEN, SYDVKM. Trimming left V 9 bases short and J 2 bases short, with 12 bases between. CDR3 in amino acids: CASRRDTTDTQYF. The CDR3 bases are TGTGCCAGTAGGAGGGACACCACAGATACGCAGTATTTT.

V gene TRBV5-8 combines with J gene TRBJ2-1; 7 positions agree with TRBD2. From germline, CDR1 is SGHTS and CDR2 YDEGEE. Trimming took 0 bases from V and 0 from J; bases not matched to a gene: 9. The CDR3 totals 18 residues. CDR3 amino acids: CASSLGGLAASSYNEQFF. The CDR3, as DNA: TGTGCCAGCAGCTTGGGGGGTCTAGCGGCTAGCTCCTACAATGAGCAGTTCTTC.

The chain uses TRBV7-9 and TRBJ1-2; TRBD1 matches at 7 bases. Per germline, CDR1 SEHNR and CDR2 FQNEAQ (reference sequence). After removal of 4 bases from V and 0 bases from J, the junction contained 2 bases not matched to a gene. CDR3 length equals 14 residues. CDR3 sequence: CASSSTGTNYGYTF. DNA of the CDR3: TGTGCCAGCAGCTCGACAGGGACTAACTATGGCTACACCTTC.

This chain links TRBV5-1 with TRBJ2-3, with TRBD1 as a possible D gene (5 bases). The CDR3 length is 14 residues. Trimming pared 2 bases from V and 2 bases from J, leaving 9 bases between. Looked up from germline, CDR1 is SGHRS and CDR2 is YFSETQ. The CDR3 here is CASSLGHTTDTQYF. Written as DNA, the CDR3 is TGCGCCAGCAGCTTAGGACACACCACAGATACGCAGTATTTT.

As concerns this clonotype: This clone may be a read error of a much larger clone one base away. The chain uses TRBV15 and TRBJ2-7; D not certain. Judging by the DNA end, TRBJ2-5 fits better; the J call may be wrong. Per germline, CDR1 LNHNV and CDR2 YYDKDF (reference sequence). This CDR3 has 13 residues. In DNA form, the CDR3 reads TGTGCCACCGGCAGAGAGCCGAAAGAGACCCAGTACTTC. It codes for CATGREPKETQYF.

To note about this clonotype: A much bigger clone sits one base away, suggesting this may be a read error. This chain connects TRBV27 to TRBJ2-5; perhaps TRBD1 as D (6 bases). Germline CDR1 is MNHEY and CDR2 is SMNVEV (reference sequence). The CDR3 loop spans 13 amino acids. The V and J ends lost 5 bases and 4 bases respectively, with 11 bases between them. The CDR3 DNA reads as TGTGCCAGCAGTGTATGGGGGCGAGAGACCCAGTACTTC. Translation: CASSVWGRETQYF.

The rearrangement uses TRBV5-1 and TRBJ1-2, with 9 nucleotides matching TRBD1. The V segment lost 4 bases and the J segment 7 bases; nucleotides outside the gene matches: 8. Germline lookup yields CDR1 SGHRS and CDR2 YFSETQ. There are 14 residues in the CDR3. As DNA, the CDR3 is TGCGCCAGCAGCAGATGGGACAGGGAAGGTGGCTACACCTTC. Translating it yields CASSRWDREGGYTF.

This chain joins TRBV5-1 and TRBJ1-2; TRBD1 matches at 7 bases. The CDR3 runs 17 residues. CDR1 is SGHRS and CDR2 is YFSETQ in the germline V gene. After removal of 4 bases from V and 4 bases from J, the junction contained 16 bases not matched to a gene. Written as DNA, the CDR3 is TGCGCCAGCAGCCCTCGGCCCGACAGGGCCGTTAGCTATGGCTACACCTTC. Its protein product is CASSPRPDRAVSYGYTF.

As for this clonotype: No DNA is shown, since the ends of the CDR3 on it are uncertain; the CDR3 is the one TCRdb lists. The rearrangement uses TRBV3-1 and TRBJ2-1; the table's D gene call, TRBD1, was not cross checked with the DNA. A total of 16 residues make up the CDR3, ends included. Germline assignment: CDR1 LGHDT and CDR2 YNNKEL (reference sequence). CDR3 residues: CASSQVGEGSYNERFF.

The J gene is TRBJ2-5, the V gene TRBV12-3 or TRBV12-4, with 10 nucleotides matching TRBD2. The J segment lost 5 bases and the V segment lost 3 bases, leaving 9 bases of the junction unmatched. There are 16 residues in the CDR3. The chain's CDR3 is CASSFPPSGGTETQYF. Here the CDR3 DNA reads TGTGCCAGCAGTTTTCCCCCTAGCGGGGGAACGGAGACCCAGTACTTC.

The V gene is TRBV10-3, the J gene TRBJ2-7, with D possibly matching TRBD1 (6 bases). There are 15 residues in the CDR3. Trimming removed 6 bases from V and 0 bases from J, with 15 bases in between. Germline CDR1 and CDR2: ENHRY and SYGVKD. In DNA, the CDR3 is TGTGCCATCAGGGGATTCCGGGACACCTCCTACGAGCAGTACTTC. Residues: CAIRGFRDTSYEQYF.

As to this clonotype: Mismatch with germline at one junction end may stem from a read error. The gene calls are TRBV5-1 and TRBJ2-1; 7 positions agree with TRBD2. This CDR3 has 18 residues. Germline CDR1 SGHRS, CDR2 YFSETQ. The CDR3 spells CASSLGVTSGASYNEHFF. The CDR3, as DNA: TGCGCCAGCAGCTTGGGGGTAACAAGCGGGGCCTCCTACAATGAGCACTTCTTC.

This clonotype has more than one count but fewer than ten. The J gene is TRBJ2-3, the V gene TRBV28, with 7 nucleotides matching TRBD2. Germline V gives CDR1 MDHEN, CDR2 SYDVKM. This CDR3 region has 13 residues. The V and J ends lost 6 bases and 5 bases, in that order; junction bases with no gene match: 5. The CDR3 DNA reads TGTGCCAGCAGGGGCGGGAGTAGAGATACGCAGTATTTT. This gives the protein CASRGGSRDTQYF.

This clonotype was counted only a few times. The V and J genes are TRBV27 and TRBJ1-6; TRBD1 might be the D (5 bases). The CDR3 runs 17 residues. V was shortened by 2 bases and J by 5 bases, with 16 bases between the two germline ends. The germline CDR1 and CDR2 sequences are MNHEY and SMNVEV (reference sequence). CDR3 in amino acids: CASSLIGGWGDNSPLHF. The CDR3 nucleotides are TGTGCCAGCAGTTTAATCGGGGGTTGGGGGGATAATTCACCCCTCCACTTT.

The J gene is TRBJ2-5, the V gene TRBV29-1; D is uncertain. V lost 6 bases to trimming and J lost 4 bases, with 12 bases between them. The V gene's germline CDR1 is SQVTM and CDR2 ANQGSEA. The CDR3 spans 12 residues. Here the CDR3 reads CSVDRAGETQYF. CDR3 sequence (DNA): TGCAGCGTCGACCGGGCAGGAGAGACCCAGTACTTC.

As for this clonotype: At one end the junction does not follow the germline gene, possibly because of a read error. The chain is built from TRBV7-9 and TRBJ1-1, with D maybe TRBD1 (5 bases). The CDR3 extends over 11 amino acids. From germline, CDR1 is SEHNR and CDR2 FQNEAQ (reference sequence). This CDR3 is CASSLTAEAFF. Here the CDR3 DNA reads TGCGCCAGCAGCCTGACAGCTGAAGCTTTCTTT.

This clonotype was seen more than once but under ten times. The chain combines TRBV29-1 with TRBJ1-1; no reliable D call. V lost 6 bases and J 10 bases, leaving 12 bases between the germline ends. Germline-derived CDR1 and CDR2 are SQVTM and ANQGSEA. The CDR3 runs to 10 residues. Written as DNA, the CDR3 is TGCAGCGTCAGCCTCGGGAGAGCTTTCTTT. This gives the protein CSVSLGRAFF.

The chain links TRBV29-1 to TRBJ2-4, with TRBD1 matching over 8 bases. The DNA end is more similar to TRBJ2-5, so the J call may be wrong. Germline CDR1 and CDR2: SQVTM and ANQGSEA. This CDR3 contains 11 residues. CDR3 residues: CSHRTGETQYF. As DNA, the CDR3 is TGCAGCCACCGGACAGGGGAGACCCAGTACTTC.

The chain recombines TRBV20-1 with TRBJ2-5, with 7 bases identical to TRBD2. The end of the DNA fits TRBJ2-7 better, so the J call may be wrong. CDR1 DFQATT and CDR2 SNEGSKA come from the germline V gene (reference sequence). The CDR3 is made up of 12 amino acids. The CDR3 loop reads CSARAASGEQYF. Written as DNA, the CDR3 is TGCAGTGCTAGAGCGGCTAGCGGCGAGCAGTACTTC.

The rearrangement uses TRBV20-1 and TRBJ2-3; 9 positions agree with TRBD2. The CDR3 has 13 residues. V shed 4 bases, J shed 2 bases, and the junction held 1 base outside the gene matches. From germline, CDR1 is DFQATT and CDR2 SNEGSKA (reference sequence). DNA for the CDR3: TGCAGTGCTATAGCGGGAGCCACAGATACGCAGTATTTT. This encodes CSAIAGATDTQYF.

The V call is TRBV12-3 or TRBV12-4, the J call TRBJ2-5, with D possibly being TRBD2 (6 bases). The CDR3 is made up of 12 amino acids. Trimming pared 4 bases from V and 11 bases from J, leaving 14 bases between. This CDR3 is CASSSEGGRQYF. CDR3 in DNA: TGTGCCAGCAGTTCTGAGGGAGGCCGACAGTACTTC.